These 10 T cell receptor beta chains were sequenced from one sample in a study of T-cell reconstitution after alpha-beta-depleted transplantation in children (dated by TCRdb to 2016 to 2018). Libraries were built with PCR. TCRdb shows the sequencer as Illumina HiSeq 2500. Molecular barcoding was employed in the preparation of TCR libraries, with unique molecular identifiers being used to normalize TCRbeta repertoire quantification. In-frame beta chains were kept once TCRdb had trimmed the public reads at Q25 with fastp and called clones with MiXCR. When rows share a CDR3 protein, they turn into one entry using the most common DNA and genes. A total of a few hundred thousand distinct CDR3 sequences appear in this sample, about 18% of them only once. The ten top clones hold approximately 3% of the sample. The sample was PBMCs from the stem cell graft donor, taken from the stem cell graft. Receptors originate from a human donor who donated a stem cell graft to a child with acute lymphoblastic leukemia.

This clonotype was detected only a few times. The DNA of the CDR3 is TGTGCCAGCAGCGACCCAGTTTACAATGAGCAGTTCTTC. It encodes CASSDPVYNEQFF. The rearrangement uses TRBV7-8 and TRBJ2-1; D remains ambiguous. This CDR3 region has 13 residues. V gave up 5 bases and J gave up 4 bases, with 9 bases separating them. Germline assignment: CDR1 SGHVS and CDR2 FQNEAQ.

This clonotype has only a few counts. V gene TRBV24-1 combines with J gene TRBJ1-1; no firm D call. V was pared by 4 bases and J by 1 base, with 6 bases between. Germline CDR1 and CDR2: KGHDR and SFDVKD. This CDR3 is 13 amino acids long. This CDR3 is CATSEHRNTEAFF. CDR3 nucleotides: TGTGCCACCAGTGAGCACAGGAACACTGAAGCTTTCTTT.

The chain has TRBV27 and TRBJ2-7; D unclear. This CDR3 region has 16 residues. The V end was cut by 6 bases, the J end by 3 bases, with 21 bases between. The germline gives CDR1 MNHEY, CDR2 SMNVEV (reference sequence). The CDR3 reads CASSRTLGIQDYEQYF. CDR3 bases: TGTGCCAGCAGCCGGACGTTGGGGATTCAAGACTACGAGCAGTACTTC.

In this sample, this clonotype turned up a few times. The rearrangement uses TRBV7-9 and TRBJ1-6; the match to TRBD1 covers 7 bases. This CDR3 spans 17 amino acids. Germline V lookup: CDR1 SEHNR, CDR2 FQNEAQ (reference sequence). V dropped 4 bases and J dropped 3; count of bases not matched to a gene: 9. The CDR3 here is CASSSTGQRGYNSPLHF. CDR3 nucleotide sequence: TGTGCCAGCAGCTCGACGGGACAGCGAGGCTATAATTCACCCCTCCACTTT.

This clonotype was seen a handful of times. The CDR3 spells CASSWTQGPNEKLFF. Written as DNA, the CDR3 is TGTGCCAGCAGCTGGACACAGGGGCCTAATGAAAAACTGTTTTTT. The V gene is TRBV13, the J gene TRBJ1-4; 7 bases fit TRBD1. V dropped 4 bases and J dropped 3; count of bases not matched to a gene: 5. Germline CDR1 reads PRHDT; CDR2 reads FYEKMQ (reference sequence). The CDR3 runs 15 residues. Combining the CDR3 with reference TRBV13 and TRBJ1-4 gives the whole variable domain AAGVIQSPRHLIKEKRETATLKCYPIPRHDTVYWYQQGPGQDPQFLISFYEKMQSDKGSIPDRFSAQQFSDYHSELNMSSLELGDSALYFCASSWTQGPNEKLFFGSGTQLSVL.

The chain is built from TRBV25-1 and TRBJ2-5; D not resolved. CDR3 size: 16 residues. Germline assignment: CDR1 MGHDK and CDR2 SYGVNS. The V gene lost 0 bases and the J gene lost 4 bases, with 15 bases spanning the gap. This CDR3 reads CASSEYWLLGRETQYF. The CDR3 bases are TGTGCCAGCAGTGAATATTGGCTTCTGGGCCGAGAGACCCAGTACTTC.

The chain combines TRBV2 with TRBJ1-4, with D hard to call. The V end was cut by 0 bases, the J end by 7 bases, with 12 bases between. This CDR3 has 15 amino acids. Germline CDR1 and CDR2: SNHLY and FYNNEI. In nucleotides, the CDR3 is TGTGCCAGCAGTGAAGCGAGTCTACTGGCTGAAAAACTGTTTTTT. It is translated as CASSEASLLAEKLFF.

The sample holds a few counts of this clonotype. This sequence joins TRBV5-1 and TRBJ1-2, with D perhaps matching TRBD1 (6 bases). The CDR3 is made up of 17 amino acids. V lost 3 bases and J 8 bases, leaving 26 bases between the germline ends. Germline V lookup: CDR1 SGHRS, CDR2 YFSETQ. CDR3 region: CASSSSTRGGGQNGYTF. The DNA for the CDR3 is TGCGCCAGCAGCTCGTCAACCCGGGGGGGAGGACAGAACGGCTACACCTTC.

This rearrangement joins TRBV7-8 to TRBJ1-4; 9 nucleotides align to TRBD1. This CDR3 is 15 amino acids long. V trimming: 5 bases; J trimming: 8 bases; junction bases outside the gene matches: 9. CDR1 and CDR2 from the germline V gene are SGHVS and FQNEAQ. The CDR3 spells CASSGLGQGGEKLFF. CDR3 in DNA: TGTGCCAGCAGCGGGTTGGGACAGGGTGGCGAAAAACTGTTTTTT.

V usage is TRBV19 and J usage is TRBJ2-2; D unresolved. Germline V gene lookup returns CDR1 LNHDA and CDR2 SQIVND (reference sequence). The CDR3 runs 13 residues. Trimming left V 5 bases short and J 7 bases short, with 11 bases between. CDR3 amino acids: CASSSGFIGELFF. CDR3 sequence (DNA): TGTGCCAGTAGTTCCGGGTTCATCGGGGAGCTGTTTTTT.